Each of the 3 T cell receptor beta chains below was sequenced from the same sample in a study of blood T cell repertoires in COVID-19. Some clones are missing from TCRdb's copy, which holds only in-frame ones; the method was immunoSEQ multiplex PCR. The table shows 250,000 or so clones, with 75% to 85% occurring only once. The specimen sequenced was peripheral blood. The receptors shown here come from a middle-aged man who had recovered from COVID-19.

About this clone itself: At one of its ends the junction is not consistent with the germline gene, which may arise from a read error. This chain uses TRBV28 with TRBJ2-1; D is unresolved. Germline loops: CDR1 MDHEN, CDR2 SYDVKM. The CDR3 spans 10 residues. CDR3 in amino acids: CASSSSKPIF. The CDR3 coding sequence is TGTGCCAGCAGTTCGTCAAAGCCCATCTTC.

CDR3 coding DNA: TGTGCCAGCTCCAGGACAGGCGCTCCTAATGAAAAACTGTTTTTT. Amino acid sequence: CASSRTGAPNEKLFF. The V gene is TRBV19, the J gene TRBJ1-4; 7 nucleotides agree with TRBD1. The germline gives CDR1 LNHDA, CDR2 SQIVND (reference sequence). The CDR3 totals 15 residues. V lost 9 bases and J lost 3; bases outside the gene matches: 10.

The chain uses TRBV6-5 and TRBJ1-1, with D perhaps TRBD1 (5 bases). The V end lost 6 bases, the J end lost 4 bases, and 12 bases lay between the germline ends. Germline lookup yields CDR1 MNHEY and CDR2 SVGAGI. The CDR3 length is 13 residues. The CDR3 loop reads CASSAGLTTEAFF. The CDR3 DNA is TGTGCCAGCAGCGCGGGACTGACCACTGAAGCTTTCTTT.